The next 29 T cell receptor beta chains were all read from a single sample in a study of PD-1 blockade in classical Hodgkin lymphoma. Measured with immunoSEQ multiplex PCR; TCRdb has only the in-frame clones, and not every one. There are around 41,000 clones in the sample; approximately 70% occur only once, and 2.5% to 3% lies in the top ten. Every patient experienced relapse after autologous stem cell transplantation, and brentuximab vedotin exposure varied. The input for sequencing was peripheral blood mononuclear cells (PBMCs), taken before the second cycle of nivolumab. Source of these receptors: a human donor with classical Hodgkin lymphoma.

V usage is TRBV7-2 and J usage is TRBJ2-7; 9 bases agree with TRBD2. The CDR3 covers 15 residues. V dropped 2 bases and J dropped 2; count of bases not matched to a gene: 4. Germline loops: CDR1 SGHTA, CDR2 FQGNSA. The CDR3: CASSLLAGSAYEQYF. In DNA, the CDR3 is TGTGCCAGCAGCTTACTAGCGGGGTCCGCCTACGAGCAGTACTTC.

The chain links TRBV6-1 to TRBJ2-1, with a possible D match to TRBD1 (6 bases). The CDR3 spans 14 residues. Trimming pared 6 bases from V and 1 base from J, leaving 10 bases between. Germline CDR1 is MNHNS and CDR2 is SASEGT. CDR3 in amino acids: CASSTGLSYNEQFF. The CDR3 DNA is TGTGCCAGCAGCACAGGGCTTTCCTACAATGAGCAGTTCTTC.

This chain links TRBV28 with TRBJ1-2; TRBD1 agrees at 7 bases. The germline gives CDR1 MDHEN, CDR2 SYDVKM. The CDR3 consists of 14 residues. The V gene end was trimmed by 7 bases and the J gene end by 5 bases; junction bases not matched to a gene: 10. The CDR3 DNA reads TGTGCCAGCAACCAACAGGGGATCAGTTATGGCTACACCTTC. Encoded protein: CASNQQGISYGYTF.

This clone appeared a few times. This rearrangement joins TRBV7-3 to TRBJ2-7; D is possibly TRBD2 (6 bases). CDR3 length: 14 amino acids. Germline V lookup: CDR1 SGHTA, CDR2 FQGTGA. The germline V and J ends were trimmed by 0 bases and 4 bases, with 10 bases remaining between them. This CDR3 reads CASSLTWGDYEQYF. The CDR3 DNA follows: TGTGCCAGCAGCTTAACTTGGGGGGATTACGAGCAGTACTTC.

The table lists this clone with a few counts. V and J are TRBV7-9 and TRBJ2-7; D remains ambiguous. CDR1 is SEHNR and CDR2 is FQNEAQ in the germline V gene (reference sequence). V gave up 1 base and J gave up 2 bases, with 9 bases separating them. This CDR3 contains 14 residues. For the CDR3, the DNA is TGTGCCAGCAGCTTAGTACAGCACCCCTACGAGCAGTACTTC. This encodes CASSLVQHPYEQYF.

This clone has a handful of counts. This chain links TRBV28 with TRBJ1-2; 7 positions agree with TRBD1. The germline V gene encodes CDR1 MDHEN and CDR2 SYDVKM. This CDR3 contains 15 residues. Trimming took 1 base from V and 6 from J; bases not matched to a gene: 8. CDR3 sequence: CASSLLGGLYDGYTF. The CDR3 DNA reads TGTGCCAGCAGTTTATTAGGGGGCCTTTATGATGGCTACACCTTC.

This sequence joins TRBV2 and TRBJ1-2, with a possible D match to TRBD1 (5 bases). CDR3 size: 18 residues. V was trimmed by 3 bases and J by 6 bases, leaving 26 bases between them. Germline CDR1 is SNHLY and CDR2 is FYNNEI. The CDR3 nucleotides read TGTGCCAGCAGTGATCTAAGGCGACAGCCCTCTTCCTTCGATGGCTACACCTTC. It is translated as CASSDLRRQPSSFDGYTF.

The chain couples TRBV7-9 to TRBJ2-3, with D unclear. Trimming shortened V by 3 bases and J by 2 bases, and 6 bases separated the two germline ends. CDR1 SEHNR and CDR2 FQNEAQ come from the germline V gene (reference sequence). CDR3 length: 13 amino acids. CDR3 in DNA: TGTGCCAGCAGCTTCACAGCCACAGATACGCAGTATTTT. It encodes CASSFTATDTQYF.

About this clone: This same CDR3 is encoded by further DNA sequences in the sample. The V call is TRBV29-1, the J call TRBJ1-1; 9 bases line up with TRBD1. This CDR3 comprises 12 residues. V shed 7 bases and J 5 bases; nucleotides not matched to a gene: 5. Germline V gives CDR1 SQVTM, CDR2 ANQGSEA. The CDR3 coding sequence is TGCAGCGCTACGACAGGGGGGACTGAAGCTTTCTTT. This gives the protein CSATTGGTEAFF.

The DNA of the CDR3 is TGTGCCAGCAGCATAAGGACGGGGGGTTTAACCGAGCAGTACTTC. Translation: CASSIRTGGLTEQYF. The J gene is TRBJ2-7, the V gene TRBV14; 7 bases are shared with TRBD2. Germline V gene sequence: CDR1 SGHDN, CDR2 FVKESK. With V trimmed by 5 bases and J by 6 bases, 13 bases remained unmatched. The CDR3 is 15 amino acids.

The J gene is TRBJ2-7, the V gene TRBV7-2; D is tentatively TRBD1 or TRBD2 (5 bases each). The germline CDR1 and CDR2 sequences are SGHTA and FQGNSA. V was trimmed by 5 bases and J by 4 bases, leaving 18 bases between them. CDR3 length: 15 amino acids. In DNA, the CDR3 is TGTGCCAGCAGCATCTCCCCGGGACCCCTATACGAGCAGTACTTC. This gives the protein CASSISPGPLYEQYF.

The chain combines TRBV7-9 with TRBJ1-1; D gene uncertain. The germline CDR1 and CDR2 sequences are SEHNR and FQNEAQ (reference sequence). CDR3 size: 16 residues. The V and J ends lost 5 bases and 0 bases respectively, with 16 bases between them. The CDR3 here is CASSPLVMSVNTEAFF. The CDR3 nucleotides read TGTGCCAGCAGCCCCCTGGTGATGTCAGTGAACACTGAAGCTTTCTTT.

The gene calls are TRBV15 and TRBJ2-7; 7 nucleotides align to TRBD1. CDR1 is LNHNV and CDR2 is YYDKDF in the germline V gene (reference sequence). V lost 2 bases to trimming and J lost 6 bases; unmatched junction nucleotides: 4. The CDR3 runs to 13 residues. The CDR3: CATSRSKGAEQYF. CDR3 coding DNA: TGTGCCACCAGCAGATCCAAGGGGGCCGAGCAGTACTTC.

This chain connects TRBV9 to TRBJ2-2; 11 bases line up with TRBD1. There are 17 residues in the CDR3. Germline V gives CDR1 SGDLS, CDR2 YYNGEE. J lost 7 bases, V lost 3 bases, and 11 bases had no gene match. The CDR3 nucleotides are TGTGCCAGCAGCGCCCGTCCCGGGACAGGGGGGGACGGGGAGCTGTTTTTT. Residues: CASSARPGTGGDGELFF.

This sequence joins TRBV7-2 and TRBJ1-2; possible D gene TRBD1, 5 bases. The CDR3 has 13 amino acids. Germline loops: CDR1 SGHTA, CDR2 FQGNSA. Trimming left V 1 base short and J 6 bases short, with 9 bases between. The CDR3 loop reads CASSLVAGNGYTF. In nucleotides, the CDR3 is TGTGCCAGCAGCTTAGTCGCAGGGAATGGCTACACCTTC. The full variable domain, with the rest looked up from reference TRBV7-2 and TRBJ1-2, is GAGVSQSPSNKVTEKGKDVELRCDPISGHTALYWYRQSLGQGLEFLIYFQGNSAPDKSGLPSDRFSAERTGGSVSTLTIQRTQQEDSAVYLCASSLVAGNGYTFGSGTRLTVV.

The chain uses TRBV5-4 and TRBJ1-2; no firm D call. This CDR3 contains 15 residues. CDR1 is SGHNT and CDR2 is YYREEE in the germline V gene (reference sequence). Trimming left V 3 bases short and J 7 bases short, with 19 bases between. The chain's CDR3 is CASSSPLMRTGGYTF. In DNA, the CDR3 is TGTGCCAGCAGCTCCCCCCTAATGCGGACGGGTGGCTACACCTTC.

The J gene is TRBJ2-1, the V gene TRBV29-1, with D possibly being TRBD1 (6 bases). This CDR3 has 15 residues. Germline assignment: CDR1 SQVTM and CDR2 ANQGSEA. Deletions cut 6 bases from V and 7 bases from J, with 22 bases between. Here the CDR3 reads CSVELGAGRSNEQFF. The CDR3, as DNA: TGCAGCGTGGAGTTGGGGGCGGGTCGGAGTAATGAGCAGTTCTTC.

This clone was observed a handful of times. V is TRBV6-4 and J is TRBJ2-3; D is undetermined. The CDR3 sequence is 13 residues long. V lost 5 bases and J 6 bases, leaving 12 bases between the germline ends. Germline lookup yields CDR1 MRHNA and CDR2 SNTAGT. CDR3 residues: CASSTVPRDTQYF. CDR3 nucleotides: TGTGCCAGCAGTACGGTCCCTCGGGATACGCAGTATTTT.

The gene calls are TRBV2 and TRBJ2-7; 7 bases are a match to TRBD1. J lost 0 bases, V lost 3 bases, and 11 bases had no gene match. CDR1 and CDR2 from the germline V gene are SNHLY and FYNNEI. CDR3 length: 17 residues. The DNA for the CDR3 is TGTGCCAGCAGTGAGAGGGGACAGACCTCGAGCTCCTACGAGCAGTACTTC. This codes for CASSERGQTSSSYEQYF.

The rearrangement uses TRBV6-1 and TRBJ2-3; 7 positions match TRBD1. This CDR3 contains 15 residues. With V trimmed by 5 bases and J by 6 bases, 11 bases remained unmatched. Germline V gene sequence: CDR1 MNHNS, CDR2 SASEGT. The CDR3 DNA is TGTGCCAGCAGTTGGACAGGTCCCCTCCCGGATACGCAGTATTTT. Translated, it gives CASSWTGPLPDTQYF.

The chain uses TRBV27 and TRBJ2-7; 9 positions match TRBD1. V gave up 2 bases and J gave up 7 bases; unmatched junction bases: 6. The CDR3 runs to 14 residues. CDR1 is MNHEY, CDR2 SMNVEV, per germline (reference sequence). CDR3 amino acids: CASSLQVTGGEQYF. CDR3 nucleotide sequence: TGTGCCAGCAGTTTACAAGTGACAGGGGGTGAGCAGTACTTC.

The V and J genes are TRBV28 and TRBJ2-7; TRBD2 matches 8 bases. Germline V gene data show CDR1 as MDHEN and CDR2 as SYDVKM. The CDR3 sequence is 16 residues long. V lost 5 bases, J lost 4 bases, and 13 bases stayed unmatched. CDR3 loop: CASSTTKRGPGYEQYF. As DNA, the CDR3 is TGTGCCAGCAGTACAACCAAGCGGGGGCCAGGGTACGAGCAGTACTTC.

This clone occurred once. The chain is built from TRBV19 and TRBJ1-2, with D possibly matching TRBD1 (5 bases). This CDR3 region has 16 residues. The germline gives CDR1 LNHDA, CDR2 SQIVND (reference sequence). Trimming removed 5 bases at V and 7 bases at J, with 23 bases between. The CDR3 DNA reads TGTGCCAGTAGTTCGCCTTTGGGACTCAGGGATCCTGGCTACACCTTC. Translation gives CASSSPLGLRDPGYTF.

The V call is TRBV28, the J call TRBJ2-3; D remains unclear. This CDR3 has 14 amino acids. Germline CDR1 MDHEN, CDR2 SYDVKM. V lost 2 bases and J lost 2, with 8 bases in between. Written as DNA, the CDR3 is TGTGCCAGCAGTTTACCACAGCCCACAGATACGCAGTATTTT. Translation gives CASSLPQPTDTQYF. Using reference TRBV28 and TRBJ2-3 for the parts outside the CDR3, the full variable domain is DVKVTQSSRYLVKRTGEKVFLECVQDMDHENMFWYRQDPGLGLRLIYFSYDVKMKEKGDIPEGYSVSREKKERFSLILESASTNQTSMYLCASSLPQPTDTQYFGPGTRLTVL.

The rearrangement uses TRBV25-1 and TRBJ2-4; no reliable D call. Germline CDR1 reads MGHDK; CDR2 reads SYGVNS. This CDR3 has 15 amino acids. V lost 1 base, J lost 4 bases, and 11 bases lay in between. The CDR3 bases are TGTGCCAGCAGTGAATTAGGGCTAGGGAAAAACATTCAGTACTTC. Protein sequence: CASSELGLGKNIQYF.

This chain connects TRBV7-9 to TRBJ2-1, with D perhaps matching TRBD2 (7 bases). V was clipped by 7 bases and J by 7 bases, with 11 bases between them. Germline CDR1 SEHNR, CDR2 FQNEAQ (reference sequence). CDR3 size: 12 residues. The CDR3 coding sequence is TGTGCCAGCAAAGGGGGGGGGAATGAGCAGTTCTTC. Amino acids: CASKGGGNEQFF.

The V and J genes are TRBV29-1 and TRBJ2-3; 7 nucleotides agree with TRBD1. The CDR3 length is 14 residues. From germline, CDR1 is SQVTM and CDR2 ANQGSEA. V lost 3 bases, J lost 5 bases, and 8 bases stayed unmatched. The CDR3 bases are TGCAGCGTTGACCGACAGGGAGAGAAAGATACGCAGTATTTT. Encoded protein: CSVDRQGEKDTQYF.

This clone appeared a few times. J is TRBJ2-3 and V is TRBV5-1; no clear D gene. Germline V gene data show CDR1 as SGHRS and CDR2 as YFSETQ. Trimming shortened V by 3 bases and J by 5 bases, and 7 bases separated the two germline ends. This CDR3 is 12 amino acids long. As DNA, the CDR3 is TGCGCCAGCAGCTCATTGGGAGATACGCAGTATTTT. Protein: CASSSLGDTQYF.

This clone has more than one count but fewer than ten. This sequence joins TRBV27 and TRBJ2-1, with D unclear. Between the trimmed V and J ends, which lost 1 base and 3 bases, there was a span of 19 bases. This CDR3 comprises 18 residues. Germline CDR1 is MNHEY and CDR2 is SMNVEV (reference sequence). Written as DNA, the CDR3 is TGTGCCAGCAGTTTATTTTTTCTGGACGGGTTGAGCTACAATGAGCAGTTCTTC. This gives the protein CASSLFFLDGLSYNEQFF.